This TCR beta chain was captured by sequencing in a study of T cells in Graves' hyperthyroidism and ophthalmopathy. General study results and limits: Ophthalmopathy was separated from stable hyperthyroidism by a 13 V-J model.

Subjects aged 18 to 65 presented with newly diagnosed hyperthyroidism of less than 2 months' duration. Blood sampling occurred at first hyperthyroidism diagnosis, ahead of any ophthalmopathy symptoms. Regions amplified from RNA transcripts were the TCR beta CDR3 regions. An initial round of RT-PCR targeting the TCR CDR3 relied on the HTBI primer set. TCRdb recomputed calls from the multiplex PCR reads with MiXCR, one row per CDR3 protein. The table shows more than 250,000 distinct CDR3 sequences, with approximately 14% occurring only once. The V and J ends lost 5 bases and 0 bases, in that order; junction bases with no gene match: 9. CDR1 and CDR2 from the germline V gene are MNHNS and SASEGT. The CDR3 sequence is 17 residues long. In its sample, this clonotype was seen many times. Its specificity is not known.

The V call is TRBV6-1, the J call TRBJ1-3; 8 bases agree with TRBD1. The sequencing sample was made of blood. The TCR was taken from a woman in her forties or fifties with Graves' hyperthyroidism that later progressed to Graves' ophthalmopathy. CDR3 DNA: TGTGCCAGCAGTTACTCCCGGGACAGGTTCTCTGGAAACACCATATATTTT. Translated: CASSYSRDRFSGNTIYF.